What follows is one T cell receptor (beta chain) and its context. The entry originates in a study of blood T cell repertoires in COVID-19. Study context: Sources were T cells, B-cell-depleted T cells, or PBMCs; the material itself was cDNA or gDNA.

CDR1 and CDR2 from the germline V gene are MNHEY and SMNVEV (reference sequence). The V end lost 4 bases, the J end lost 0 bases, and 12 bases lay between the germline ends. This CDR3 region has 15 residues. Libraries were prepared by immunoSEQ multiplex PCR; TCRdb keeps only in-frame clonotypes and omits some of them. The sample lists hundreds of thousands of clones, around 87% occurring once. Followed longitudinally, the Seattle patients had been enrolled during active infection. V and J are TRBV27 and TRBJ1-1; no definite D call. Sequencing input: peripheral blood. The sequence was collected from a woman aged 55-69 years with COVID-19, enrolled during active disease. The CDR3 sequence is CASSSVQILNTEAFF. The CDR3 region has the DNA TGTGCCAGCAGTTCGGTCCAAATATTGAACACTGAAGCTTTCTTT.